These 28 T cell receptor beta chains came from one sample sequenced in a study of shared clonotypes between healthy human individuals. Clones were read by immunoSEQ multiplex PCR, and TCRdb kept only the in-frame ones, dropping some. The sample has roughly 2.5 million clones, just over 90% seen once. Source material: naive CD4+ T cells sorted from blood. Subset given: CD45RA+ positively selected. Receptors were obtained from a man aged 18 to 29 in good health.

The CDR3 bases are TGCGCCAGCAGCTACGTCACAGGGCTGAACACTGAAGCTTTCTTT. Protein sequence: CASSYVTGLNTEAFF. The rearrangement links TRBV5-1 to TRBJ1-1, with TRBD1 as a possible D gene (6 bases). The V gene's germline CDR1 is SGHRS and CDR2 YFSETQ. V gave up 3 bases and J gave up 0 bases, with 12 bases separating them. The CDR3 totals 15 residues.

The genes are TRBV9 and TRBJ1-6; D uncertain. CDR3 length equals 17 residues. Trimming pared 1 base from V and 3 bases from J, leaving 14 bases between. CDR1 is SGDLS and CDR2 is YYNGEE in the germline V gene. The CDR3 bases are TGTGCCAGCAGCGTAACCGATCCCCTATTCTATAATTCACCCCTCCACTTT. Translated: CASSVTDPLFYNSPLHF.

This sequence joins TRBV4-1 and TRBJ1-2, with a possible D match to TRBD1 (6 bases). The germline V and J ends were trimmed by 0 bases and 4 bases, with 12 bases remaining between them. CDR1 and CDR2 (germline): MGHRA, YSYEKL. The CDR3 length is 15 residues. CDR3 coding DNA: TGCGCCAGCAGCCAAGATGGGGGGGCACTCTATGGCTACACCTTC. It codes for CASSQDGGALYGYTF.

The rearrangement joins TRBV7-2 to TRBJ2-2; 14 positions match TRBD2. The CDR3 totals 16 residues. The germline CDR1 and CDR2 sequences are SGHTA and FQGNSA. Trimming at V came to 4 bases and at J to 6 bases, leaving 4 bases not matched to a gene. CDR3 amino acids: CASSSRLAGGSGELFF. The DNA of the CDR3 is TGTGCCAGCAGCTCGCGACTAGCGGGGGGGTCCGGGGAGCTGTTTTTT.

The J gene is TRBJ1-2, the V gene TRBV6-6, with 12 bases aligning to TRBD1. CDR3 length: 14 residues. The germline V gene has CDR1 MNHNY and CDR2 SVGAGI (reference sequence). The V segment lost 9 bases and the J segment 7 bases; nucleotides outside the gene matches: 9. The CDR3 protein is CASRPGQGAPGYTF. CDR3 in DNA: TGTGCCAGTCGACCGGGACAGGGGGCCCCTGGCTACACCTTC.

This clone has a single count. The chain couples TRBV29-1 to TRBJ2-2; 9 bases are shared with TRBD2. CDR3 size: 15 residues. The ends lost 7 bases at V and 4 bases at J; junction bases unmatched: 10. CDR1 is SQVTM and CDR2 is ANQGSEA in the germline V gene. CDR3 bases: TGCAGCGCAGTAGTAGCGGGAGTGGCCACCGGGGAGCTGTTTTTT. Protein sequence: CSAVVAGVATGELFF.

The V call is TRBV5-1, the J call TRBJ2-2; D is undetermined. This CDR3 is built from 16 residues. Germline loops: CDR1 SGHRS, CDR2 YFSETQ. Trimming cost V 1 base and J 0 bases, with 10 bases left between them. The CDR3 coding sequence is TGCGCCAGCAGCTTGCTGAACCCAGCGAACACCGGGGAGCTGTTTTTT. This codes for CASSLLNPANTGELFF.

This clone came up once. V is TRBV7-2 and J is TRBJ2-7, with D possibly matching TRBD2 (5 bases). CDR1 and CDR2 (germline): SGHTA, FQGNSA. V lost 5 bases and J 9 bases, leaving 11 bases between the germline ends. The CDR3 is made up of 11 amino acids. CDR3 residues: CASSAGGGQYF. The DNA for the CDR3 is TGTGCCAGCAGCGCCGGAGGTGGGCAGTACTTC.

This chain uses TRBV4-3 with TRBJ2-2, with D perhaps TRBD1 (5 bases). V gave up 0 bases and J gave up 0 bases, with 8 bases separating them. CDR1 and CDR2 from the germline V gene are LGHNA and YSLEER. The length of the CDR3 is 16 residues. The CDR3: CASSQEARANTGELFF. The CDR3 DNA is TGCGCCAGCAGCCAAGAAGCCAGGGCGAACACCGGGGAGCTGTTTTTT.

This chain connects TRBV15 to TRBJ2-7; D is perhaps TRBD1 (5 bases). The V and J ends lost 4 bases and 1 base respectively, with 8 bases between them. This CDR3 has 13 amino acids. Germline lookup yields CDR1 LNHNV and CDR2 YYDKDF (reference sequence). The CDR3 spells CATSTGRSYEQYF. The CDR3 DNA follows: TGTGCCACCAGCACAGGGCGATCCTACGAGCAGTACTTC.

The genes are TRBV28 and TRBJ2-7; D tentatively fits TRBD1 or TRBD2 (5 bases each). Germline V lookup: CDR1 MDHEN, CDR2 SYDVKM. The CDR3 contains 14 residues. The ends were cut back, 6 bases at V and 3 bases at J, with 15 bases in the middle. CDR3: CASRFGDRDYEQYF. The CDR3 nucleotides are TGTGCCAGCAGATTTGGGGACCGAGACTACGAGCAGTACTTC.

The rearrangement links TRBV7-9 to TRBJ2-5; D remains ambiguous. V lost 10 bases to trimming and J lost 5 bases, with 11 bases between them. Germline lookup yields CDR1 SEHNR and CDR2 FQNEAQ (reference sequence). This CDR3 contains 11 residues. The CDR3 here is CAIVNGETQYF. CDR3 bases: TGTGCCATCGTCAATGGGGAGACCCAGTACTTC.

The CDR3 DNA follows: TGTGCCAGCACCCGGGCGGGAGGGGGCGGGAATGAGCAGTTCTTC. Amino acid sequence: CASTRAGGGGNEQFF. The J gene is TRBJ2-1, the V gene TRBV9; TRBD2 aligns across 9 bases. Per the germline V gene, CDR1 is SGDLS and CDR2 is YYNGEE. After removal of 6 bases from V and 7 bases from J, the junction contained 11 bases not matched to a gene. The CDR3 runs to 15 residues.

The rearrangement uses TRBV18 and TRBJ2-2; no clear D. CDR1 is KGHSH, CDR2 LQKENI, per germline. This CDR3 spans 15 amino acids. Trimming removed 3 bases at V and 1 base at J, with 9 bases between. CDR3 nucleotide sequence: TGTGCCAGCTCACCGAGAACAGTGAACACCGGGGAGCTGTTTTTT. Encoded protein: CASSPRTVNTGELFF.

Remarks on this clone: Additional DNA sequences in this sample encode the identical CDR3. V and J are TRBV30 and TRBJ2-5; a possible D gene is TRBD1 (6 bases). There are 11 residues in the CDR3. V was shortened by 4 bases and J by 3 bases, with 6 bases between the two germline ends. CDR1 and CDR2 (germline): GTSNPN, SVGIG (reference sequence). In nucleotides, the CDR3 is TGTGCCTGGACAGGGGAAGAGACCCAGTACTTC. Its translation: CAWTGEETQYF.

The gene calls are TRBV6-5 and TRBJ1-3, with D uncertain. V gave up 7 bases and J gave up 2 bases, with 12 bases separating them. Germline V lookup: CDR1 MNHEY, CDR2 SVGAGI. This CDR3 region has 14 residues. CDR3 DNA: TGTGCCAGCATTCCCGCGGGAACTGGAAACACCATATATTTT. It codes for CASIPAGTGNTIYF.

This clone appeared a single time. V is TRBV7-8 and J is TRBJ2-5; possibly TRBD1 or TRBD2 for D (5 bases each). The DNA matches TRBJ2-7 better at its end, which makes the J call doubtful. This CDR3 comprises 14 residues. CDR1 and CDR2 (germline): SGHVS, FQNEAQ. The CDR3 sequence is CASSPRLGAYEQYF. CDR3 bases: TGTGCCAGCAGCCCTCGGCTGGGGGCCTACGAGCAGTACTTC.

The rearrangement uses TRBV19 and TRBJ1-5; the D gene is possibly TRBD1 (6 bases). The V end lost 3 bases, the J end lost 7 bases, and 16 bases lay between the germline ends. The germline CDR1 and CDR2 sequences are LNHDA and SQIVND (reference sequence). The CDR3 is 15 amino acids. CDR3 coding DNA: TGTGCCAGTAGTATTCGGGCAGGGGAAGGACAGCCCCAGCATTTT. Translating gives CASSIRAGEGQPQHF.

The rearrangement links TRBV6-6 to TRBJ2-7; TRBD1 agrees at 10 bases. The CDR3 is made up of 15 amino acids. Unmatched junction bases numbered 7, after V lost 8 bases and J lost 0 bases. The germline gives CDR1 MNHNY, CDR2 SVGAGI (reference sequence). Here the CDR3 DNA reads TGTGCCAGCCAGGCGGGACAGGGGAGCTCCTACGAGCAGTACTTC. Amino acid sequence: CASQAGQGSSYEQYF.

This clone was seen just once. The chain links TRBV11-2 to TRBJ2-5, with D possibly TRBD1 on 5 matching bases. The CDR3 totals 14 residues. The germline CDR1 and CDR2 sequences are SGHAT and FQNNGV. V gave up 5 bases and J gave up 4 bases, with 14 bases separating them. The CDR3 here is CASSDTRVSETQYF. Written as DNA, the CDR3 is TGTGCCAGCAGCGACACCAGGGTGTCAGAGACCCAGTACTTC.

The J gene is TRBJ1-2, the V gene TRBV30; D not resolved. CDR1 and CDR2 from the germline V gene are GTSNPN and SVGIG (reference sequence). V was pared by 8 bases and J by 4 bases, with 14 bases between. The CDR3 consists of 12 residues. The CDR3 sequence is CATIDRGYGYTF. The CDR3, as DNA: TGTGCCACAATTGATCGGGGCTATGGCTACACCTTC.

The chain uses TRBV6-1 and TRBJ1-2; 8 positions agree with TRBD1. V was clipped by 5 bases and J by 2 bases; unmatched bases: 7. Looked up from germline, CDR1 is MNHNS and CDR2 is SASEGT. The CDR3 totals 15 residues. The CDR3: CASSLETGENYGYTF. As DNA, the CDR3 is TGTGCCAGCAGTCTAGAGACAGGGGAGAACTATGGCTACACCTTC.

The chain is built from TRBV5-5 and TRBJ1-6; 7 nucleotides align to TRBD1. Per the germline V gene, CDR1 is SGHKS and CDR2 is YYEKEE (reference sequence). The J segment lost 7 bases and the V segment lost 0 bases, leaving 1 base of the junction unmatched. The CDR3 runs 14 residues. As DNA, the CDR3 is TGTGCCAGCAGCTTGGGACAGGGAAATTCACCCCTCCACTTT. This gives the protein CASSLGQGNSPLHF.

This clone was seen only once. This chain joins TRBV21-1 and TRBJ2-5; whether TRBD2, the table's D call, matches the DNA was not checked. TRBV21-1 is a known pseudogene. The CDR3 runs 15 residues. The DNA of the CDR3 is TGTGCCAGCAGGGATGGACTAGCGGATCAAGAGACCCAGTACTTC. Its translation is CASRDGLADQETQYF.

The chain combines TRBV18 with TRBJ1-6; D uncertain. Trimming shortened V by 2 bases and J by 0 bases, and 11 bases separated the two germline ends. The CDR3 is 17 residues long. Germline V lookup: CDR1 KGHSH, CDR2 LQKENI. The CDR3 reads CASSPMPRSSYNSPLHF. CDR3 nucleotide sequence: TGTGCCAGCTCACCAATGCCCAGGAGCTCCTATAATTCACCCCTCCACTTT.

In its sample, this clone was seen once. The same CDR3 also results from other DNA sequences found in this sample. This chain uses TRBV5-1 with TRBJ2-7; D uncertain. V was shortened by 0 bases and J by 0 bases, with 4 bases between the two germline ends. This CDR3 has 13 residues. Germline V gene data show CDR1 as SGHRS and CDR2 as YFSETQ. The CDR3 is CASSLATSYEQYF. CDR3 DNA: TGCGCCAGCAGCTTGGCGACCTCCTACGAGCAGTACTTC.

CDR3 DNA: TGCAGCGTGAAGGTGACAGCGAGCTACGAGCAGTACTTC. Protein product: CSVKVTASYEQYF. The rearrangement links TRBV29-1 to TRBJ2-7; a weak D match, TRBD1 (5 bases). Germline CDR1 reads SQVTM; CDR2 reads ANQGSEA. The V end lost 6 bases, the J end lost 3 bases, and 15 bases lay between the germline ends. This CDR3 region has 13 residues.

The rearrangement joins TRBV6-5 to TRBJ2-1; 10 bases are shared with TRBD2. The CDR3 spans 14 residues. The V segment lost 6 bases and the J segment 8 bases; nucleotides outside the gene matches: 7. Germline CDR1 reads MNHEY; CDR2 reads SVGAGI. The CDR3 coding sequence is TGTGCCAGCAGAAGCAGCGGGGGGGTGTATGAGCAGTTCTTC. Residues: CASRSSGGVYEQFF.